Listed below are T cell receptor beta chains from one sample, sequenced in a study of blood T cell repertoires in COVID-19. The data were produced by immunoSEQ multiplex PCR, yet TCRdb's version contains in-frame clones alone and is incomplete. This table has about 170,000 clones, around 80% appearing once. The specimen sequenced was peripheral blood. Every receptor here comes from a woman in her seventies who had recovered from COVID-19. CDR3s include the opening cysteine and the closing phenylalanine or tryptophan. D genes are given only for firm matches. Not all rows give a size; the values are once, few, many and, for expanded clones, a class.

TRBV5-6	TRBJ1-2	TRBD1	.	CASSLAQGARGYTF
TRBV6-5	TRBJ1-5	TRBD1	.	CASRPGQVGQPQHF
TRBV27	TRBJ2-1	TRBD2	.	CASSPWGLAGDNEQFF
TRBV28	TRBJ2-2	TRBD1	.	CASRPDDRGLFGELFF
TRBV24-1	TRBJ2-5	TRBD1	.	CATSGPHRGQETQYF
TRBV19	TRBJ2-2	.	.	CASSKSAGGELFF
TRBV6-5	TRBJ1-1	.	.	CASSNRVRMNTEAFF
TRBV6-5	TRBJ2-5	TRBD1	.	CATTGQGVQETQYF
TRBV5-6	TRBJ2-7	.	.	CASSPLLGAPPPYEQYF
TRBV5-1	TRBJ2-7	TRBD2	.	CASSNSGRGDEQYF
TRBV3-1/TRBV3-2	TRBJ2-7	TRBD2	once	CASSPPGGRYEQYF
TRBV6-5	TRBJ1-1	.	once	CASSSPRVGTEAFF
TRBV7-9	TRBJ1-2	TRBD1	.	CASSPGTGRDGYTF
TRBV7-4	TRBJ1-5	.	.	CASSLFQRGGENQPQHF
TRBV6-5	TRBJ1-3	.	.	CASSSGRGSGNTIYF
TRBV5-6	TRBJ2-7	.	.	CASSAAQGYEQYF
TRBV27	TRBJ2-2	TRBD1	.	CASSLSATGGLGPRELFF